A single TCR beta chain is shown here with its context. The same CDR3 can be traced to other DNA sequences in this sample. The data were obtained in a study of shared clonotypes between healthy human individuals. Germline V CDR1 and CDR2: SGHNT, YYREEE (reference sequence). V dropped 3 bases and J dropped 1 base, with 4 bases sitting between them. The CDR3 contains 12 residues. Repertoires were generated with immunoSEQ multiplex PCR, while TCRdb's copy carries only in-frame clones and drops some. The sample has 2 million to 2.5 million clones, approximately 95% seen once. The chain uses TRBV5-4 and TRBJ2-5; D not certain. The sequence was obtained from a man younger than 35 in good health. The sequenced sample was naive CD4+ T cells sorted from blood. Subset specified: CD45RA+ positively selected. Here the CDR3 reads CASSSPQETQYF. The CDR3 region has the DNA TGTGCCAGCAGCTCCCCCCAAGAGACCCAGTACTTC. Full variable domain (outside the CDR3, taken from reference TRBV5-4 and TRBJ2-5): ETGVTQSPTHLIKTRGQQVTLRCSSQSGHNTVSWYQQALGQGPQFIFQYYREEENGRGNFPPRFSGLQFPNYSSELNVNALELDDSALYLCASSSPQETQYFGPGTRLLVL.